The rows below give T cell receptor beta chains drawn from one sample of a study of blood T cell repertoires in COVID-19. This table comes from immunoSEQ multiplex PCR, and its TCRdb copy is limited to in-frame clones, with some not included. The table has 70,000 or so clones, about 80% seen once. What was sequenced was peripheral blood. The receptors were gathered from a woman aged 70 to 79 with acute or convalescent COVID-19. CDR3s include the opening cysteine and the closing phenylalanine or tryptophan. A D gene is named only where the DNA matches it firmly. Expanded clones are given a class, and other clones once, few, many or no size at all.

j_gene | abundance | v_gene | d_gene | CDR3aa | CDR3nt
TRBJ2-7 | - | TRBV6-5 | TRBD1 | CASRSGTGFGEQYF | TGTGCCAGCAGATCCGGGACAGGGTTCGGCGAGCAGTACTTC
TRBJ1-1 | - | TRBV5-1 | - | CASSGRGWVAEAFF | TGCGCCAGCAGCGGCCGAGGATGGGTCGCTGAAGCTTTCTTT
TRBJ2-3 | - | TRBV6-6 | TRBD2 | CASRRTSGVSTDTQYF | TGTGCCAGCAGGAGGACTAGCGGGGTTAGCACAGATACGCAGTATTTT
TRBJ1-5 | - | TRBV19 | - | CASSRPGGNQPQHF | TGTGCCAGTAGTAGGCCAGGGGGCAATCAGCCCCAGCATTTT
TRBJ2-7 | - | TRBV28 | - | CASSSPWGGQGTSDYEQYF | TGTGCCAGCAGTTCCCCGTGGGGCGGACAGGGAACTAGCGACTACGAGCAGTACTTC
TRBJ1-2 | once | TRBV21-1 | - | CASSDHRGGDYGYTF | TGTGCCAGCAGCGATCACAGGGGCGGAGACTATGGCTACACCTTC
TRBJ2-5 | - | TRBV19 | TRBD2 | CASSIQLGGETQYF | TGTGCCAGTAGTATTCAGTTGGGAGGGGAGACCCAGTACTTC
TRBJ2-3 | many | TRBV21-1 | - | CASILNPRRAGDADTQYF | TGTGCCAGCATCCTAAACCCTCGGCGAGCGGGAGACGCAGATACGCAGTATTTT
TRBJ1-2 | - | TRBV11-2 | - | CASSLAQGVDGYTF | TGTGCCAGCAGCTTAGCCCAGGGCGTGGATGGCTACACCTTC
TRBJ1-2 | few | TRBV29-1 | - | CSVGGQGSTRGYTF | TGCAGCGTTGGCGGCCAGGGAAGTACGAGGGGCTACACCTTC